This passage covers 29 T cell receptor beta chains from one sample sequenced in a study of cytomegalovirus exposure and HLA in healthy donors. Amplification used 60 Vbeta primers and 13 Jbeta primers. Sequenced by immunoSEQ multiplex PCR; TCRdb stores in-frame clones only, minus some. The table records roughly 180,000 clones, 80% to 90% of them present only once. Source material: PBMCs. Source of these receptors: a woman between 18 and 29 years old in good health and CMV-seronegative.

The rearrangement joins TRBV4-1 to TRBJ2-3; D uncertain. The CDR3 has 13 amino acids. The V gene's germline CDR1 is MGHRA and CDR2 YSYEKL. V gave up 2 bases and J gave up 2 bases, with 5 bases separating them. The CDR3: CASSQHSTDTQYF. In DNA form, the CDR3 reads TGCGCCAGCAGCCAACACTCCACAGATACGCAGTATTTT.

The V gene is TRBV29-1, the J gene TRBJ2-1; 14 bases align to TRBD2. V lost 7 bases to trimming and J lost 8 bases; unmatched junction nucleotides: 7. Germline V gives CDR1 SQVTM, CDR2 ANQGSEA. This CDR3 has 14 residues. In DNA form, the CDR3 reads TGCAGCGGAACCGGGACTAGCGGGAGATATGAGCAGTTCTTC. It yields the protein CSGTGTSGRYEQFF.

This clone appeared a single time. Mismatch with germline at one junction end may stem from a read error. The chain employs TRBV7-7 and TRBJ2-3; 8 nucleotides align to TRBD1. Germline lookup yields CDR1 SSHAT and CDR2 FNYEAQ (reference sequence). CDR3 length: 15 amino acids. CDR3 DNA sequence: TGTGCTAGCAGCTTGGGGACAGGCACCACAGATACGCAGTATTTT. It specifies CASSLGTGTTDTQYF. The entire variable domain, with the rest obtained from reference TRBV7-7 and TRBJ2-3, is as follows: GAGVSQSPRYKVTKRGQDVTLRCDPISSHATLYWYQQALGQGPEFLTYFNYEAQPDKSGLPSDRFSAERPEGSISTLTIQRTEQRDSAMYRCASSLGTGTTDTQYFGPGTRLTVL.

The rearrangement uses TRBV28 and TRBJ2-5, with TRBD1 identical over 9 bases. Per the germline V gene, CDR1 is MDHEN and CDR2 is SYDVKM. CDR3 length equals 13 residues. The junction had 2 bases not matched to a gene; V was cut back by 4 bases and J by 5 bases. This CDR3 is CASSYRGRETQYF. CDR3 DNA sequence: TGTGCCAGCAGTTACAGGGGGCGGGAGACCCAGTACTTC.

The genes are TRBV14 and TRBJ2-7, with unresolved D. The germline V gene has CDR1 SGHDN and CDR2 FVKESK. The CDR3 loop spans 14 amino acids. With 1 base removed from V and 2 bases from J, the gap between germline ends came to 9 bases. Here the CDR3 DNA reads TGTGCCAGCAGCCAAGGTTCCGGTCCCTACGAGCAGTACTTC. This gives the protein CASSQGSGPYEQYF. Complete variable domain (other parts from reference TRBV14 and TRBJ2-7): EAGVTQFPSHSVIEKGQTVTLRCDPISGHDNLYWYRRVMGKEIKFLLHFVKESKQDESGMPNNRFLAERTGGTYSTLKVQPAELEDSGVYFCASSQGSGPYEQYFGPGTRLTVT.

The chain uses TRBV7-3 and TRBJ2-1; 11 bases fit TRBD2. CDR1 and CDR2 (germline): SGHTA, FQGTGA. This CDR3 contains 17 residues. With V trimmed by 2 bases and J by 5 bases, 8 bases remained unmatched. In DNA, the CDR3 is TGTGCCAGCAGCTTAGCCGGACCGGGACTAGCGGACAATGAGCAGTTCTTC. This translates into CASSLAGPGLADNEQFF.

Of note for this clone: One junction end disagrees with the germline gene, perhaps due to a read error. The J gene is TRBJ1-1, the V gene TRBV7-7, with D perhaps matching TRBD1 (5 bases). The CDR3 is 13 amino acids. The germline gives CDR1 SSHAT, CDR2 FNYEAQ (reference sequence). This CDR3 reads CASSLDFAGEAFF. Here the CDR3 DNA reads TGTGCTAGCAGCTTAGATTTTGCAGGGGAAGCTTTCTTT.

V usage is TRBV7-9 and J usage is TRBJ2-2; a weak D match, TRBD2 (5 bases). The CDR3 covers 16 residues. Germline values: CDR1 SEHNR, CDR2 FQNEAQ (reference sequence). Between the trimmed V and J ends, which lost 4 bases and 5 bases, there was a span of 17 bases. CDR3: CASSYVRESVTGELFF. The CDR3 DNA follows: TGTGCCAGCAGCTACGTTAGGGAGTCCGTGACCGGGGAGCTGTTTTTT.

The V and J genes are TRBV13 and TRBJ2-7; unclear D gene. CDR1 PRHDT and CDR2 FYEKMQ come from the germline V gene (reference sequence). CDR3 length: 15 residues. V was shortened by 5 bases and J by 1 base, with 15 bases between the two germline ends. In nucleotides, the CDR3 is TGTGCCAGCAGCCCCCCGGGTGCAGTATCCTACGAGCAGTACTTC. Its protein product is CASSPPGAVSYEQYF. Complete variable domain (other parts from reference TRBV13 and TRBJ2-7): AAGVIQSPRHLIKEKRETATLKCYPIPRHDTVYWYQQGPGQDPQFLISFYEKMQSDKGSIPDRFSAQQFSDYHSELNMSSLELGDSALYFCASSPPGAVSYEQYFGPGTRLTVT.

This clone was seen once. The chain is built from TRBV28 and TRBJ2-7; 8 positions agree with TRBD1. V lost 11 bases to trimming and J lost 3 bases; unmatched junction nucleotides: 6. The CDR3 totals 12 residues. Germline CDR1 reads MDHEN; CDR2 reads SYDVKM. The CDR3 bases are TGTGCCTCCGGACAGGGAAACTACGAGCAGTACTTC. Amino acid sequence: CASGQGNYEQYF.

CDR3 region: CASSVTSGMGEQYF. The CDR3 nucleotides are TGTGCCAGCAGCGTCACTAGCGGGATGGGCGAGCAGTACTTC. The rearrangement uses TRBV13 and TRBJ2-7, with 10 bases fitting TRBD2. Germline loops: CDR1 PRHDT, CDR2 FYEKMQ (reference sequence). V lost 5 bases to trimming and J lost 6 bases; unmatched junction nucleotides: 7. The CDR3 runs to 14 residues.

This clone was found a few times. The CDR3 nucleotides read TGCGCCAGCAGCCCTGGGACTAGCGGGGACTACAATGAGCAGTTCTTC. Translated: CASSPGTSGDYNEQFF. The chain couples TRBV5-1 to TRBJ2-1; 13 bases fit TRBD2. Looked up from germline, CDR1 is SGHRS and CDR2 is YFSETQ. This CDR3 contains 16 residues. Trimming cost V 4 bases and J 3 bases; bases outside gene matches: 4.

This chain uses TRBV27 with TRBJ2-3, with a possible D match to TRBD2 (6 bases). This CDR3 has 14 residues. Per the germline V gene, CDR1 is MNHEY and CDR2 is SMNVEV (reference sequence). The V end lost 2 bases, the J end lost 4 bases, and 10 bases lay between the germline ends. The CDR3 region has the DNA TGTGCCAGCAGTTTACTGTGGGGGGCAGATACGCAGTATTTT. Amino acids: CASSLLWGADTQYF.

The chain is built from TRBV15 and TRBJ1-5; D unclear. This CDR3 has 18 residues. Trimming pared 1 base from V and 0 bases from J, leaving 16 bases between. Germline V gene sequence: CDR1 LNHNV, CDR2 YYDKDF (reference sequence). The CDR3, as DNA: TGTGCCACCAGCAGAGGCAGGCCGTCCTCTATTAGCAATCAGCCCCAGCATTTT. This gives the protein CATSRGRPSSISNQPQHF. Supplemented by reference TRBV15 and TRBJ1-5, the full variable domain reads DAMVIQNPRYQVTQFGKPVTLSCSQTLNHNVMYWYQQKSSQAPKLLFHYYDKDFNNEADTPDNFQSRRPNTSFCFLDIRSPGLGDTAMYLCATSRGRPSSISNQPQHFGDGTRLSIL.

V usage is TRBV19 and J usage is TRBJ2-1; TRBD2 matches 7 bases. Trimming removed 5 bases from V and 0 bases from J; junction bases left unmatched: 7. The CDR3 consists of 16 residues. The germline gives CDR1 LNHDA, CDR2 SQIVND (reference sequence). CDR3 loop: CASSPSSGRSYNEQFF. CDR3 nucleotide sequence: TGTGCCAGTAGTCCATCTAGCGGCCGCTCCTACAATGAGCAGTTCTTC.

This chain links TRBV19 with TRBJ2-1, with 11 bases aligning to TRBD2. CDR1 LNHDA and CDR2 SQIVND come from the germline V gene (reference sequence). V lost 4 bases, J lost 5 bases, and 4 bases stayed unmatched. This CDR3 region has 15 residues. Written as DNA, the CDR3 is TGTGCCAGTAGTACTACTAGCGGGAGCCACAATGAGCAGTTCTTC. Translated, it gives CASSTTSGSHNEQFF.

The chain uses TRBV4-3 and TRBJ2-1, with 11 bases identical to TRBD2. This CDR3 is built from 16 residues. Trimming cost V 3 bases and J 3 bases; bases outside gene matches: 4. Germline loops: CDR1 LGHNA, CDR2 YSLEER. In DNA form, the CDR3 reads TGCGCCAGCAGCCAGGGGGGACTAGCGGTCTACAATGAGCAGTTCTTC. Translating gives CASSQGGLAVYNEQFF.

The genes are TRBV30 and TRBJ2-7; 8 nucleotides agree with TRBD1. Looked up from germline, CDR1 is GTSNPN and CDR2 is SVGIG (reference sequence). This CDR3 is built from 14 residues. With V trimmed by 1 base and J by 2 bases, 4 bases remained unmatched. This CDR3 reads CAWSDPGQAYEQYF. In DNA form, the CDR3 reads TGTGCCTGGAGTGACCCGGGACAGGCCTACGAGCAGTACTTC.

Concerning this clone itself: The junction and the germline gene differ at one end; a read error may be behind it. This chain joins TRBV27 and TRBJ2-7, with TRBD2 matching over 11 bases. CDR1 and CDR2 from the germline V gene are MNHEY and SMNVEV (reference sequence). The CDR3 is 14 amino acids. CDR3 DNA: TGTGCCAGCAGTCTAGCGGGAGGCACCTACGGGCAGTACTTC. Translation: CASSLAGGTYGQYF.

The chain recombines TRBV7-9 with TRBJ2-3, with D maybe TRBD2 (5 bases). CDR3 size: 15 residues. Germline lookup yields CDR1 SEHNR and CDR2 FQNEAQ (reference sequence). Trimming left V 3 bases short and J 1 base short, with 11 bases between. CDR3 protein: CASSFSGIRTDTQYF. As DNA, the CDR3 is TGTGCCAGCAGCTTCTCCGGGATCCGCACAGATACGCAGTATTTT.

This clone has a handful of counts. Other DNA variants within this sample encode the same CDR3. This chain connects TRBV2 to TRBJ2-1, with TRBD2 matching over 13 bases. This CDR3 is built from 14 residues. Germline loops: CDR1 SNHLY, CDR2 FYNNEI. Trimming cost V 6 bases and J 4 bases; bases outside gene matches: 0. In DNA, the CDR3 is TGTGCCAGCAGGGGACTAGCGGGATACAATGAGCAGTTCTTC. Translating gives CASRGLAGYNEQFF.

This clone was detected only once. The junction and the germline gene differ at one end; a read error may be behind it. The CDR3 DNA follows: TGTGCCAGCAGCTTAGGGTCCTTCAATGAGCAGTTCTTC. It yields the protein CASSLGSFNEQFF. This chain joins TRBV13 and TRBJ2-1, with D unclear. This CDR3 has 13 amino acids. CDR1 PRHDT and CDR2 FYEKMQ come from the germline V gene (reference sequence).

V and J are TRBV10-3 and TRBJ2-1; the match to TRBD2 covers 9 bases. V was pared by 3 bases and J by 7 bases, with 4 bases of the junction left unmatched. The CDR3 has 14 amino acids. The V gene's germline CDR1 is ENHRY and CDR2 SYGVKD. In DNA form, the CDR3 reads TGTGCCATCAGTGATGCGGGAGGGCCAAATGAGCAGTTCTTC. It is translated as CAISDAGGPNEQFF.

The CDR3, as DNA: TGTGCCAGCAGCCCTAGGAGGGGGGGGACAGGGTATTCTGAAGCTTTCTTT. As protein: CASSPRRGGTGYSEAFF. V gene TRBV7-9 combines with J gene TRBJ1-1; 9 bases fit TRBD1. From germline, CDR1 is SEHNR and CDR2 FQNEAQ (reference sequence). The CDR3 runs to 17 residues. J was trimmed by 6 bases and V by 5 bases; bases with no gene match: 16. The complete variable domain, with remaining parts taken from reference TRBV7-9 and TRBJ1-1, reads DTGVSQNPRHKITKRGQNVTFRCDPISEHNRLYWYRQTLGQGPEFLTYFQNEAQLEKSRLLSDRFSAERPKGSFSTLEIQRTEQGDSAMYLCASSPRRGGTGYSEAFFGQGTRLTVV.

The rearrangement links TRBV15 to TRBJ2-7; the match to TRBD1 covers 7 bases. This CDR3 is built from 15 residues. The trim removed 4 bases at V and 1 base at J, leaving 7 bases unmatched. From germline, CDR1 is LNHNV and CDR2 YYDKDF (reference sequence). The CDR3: CATSIGQAESYEQYF. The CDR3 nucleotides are TGTGCCACCAGCATAGGACAGGCAGAGTCCTACGAGCAGTACTTC.

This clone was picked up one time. This chain's CDR3 is CASSRQGASGELFF. The CDR3 DNA reads as TGTGCCAGTAGTCGACAGGGGGCGTCCGGGGAGCTGTTTTTT. The chain joins TRBV19 to TRBJ2-2, with 10 bases fitting TRBD1. CDR1 is LNHDA and CDR2 is SQIVND in the germline V gene (reference sequence). Unmatched junction bases numbered 3, after V lost 5 bases and J lost 6 bases. The CDR3 runs to 14 residues. The complete variable domain, with remaining parts taken from reference TRBV19 and TRBJ2-2, reads DGGITQSPKYLFRKEGQNVTLSCEQNLNHDAMYWYRQDPGQGLRLIYYSQIVNDFQKGDIAEGYSVSREKKESFPLTVTSAQKNPTAFYLCASSRQGASGELFFGEGSRLTVL.

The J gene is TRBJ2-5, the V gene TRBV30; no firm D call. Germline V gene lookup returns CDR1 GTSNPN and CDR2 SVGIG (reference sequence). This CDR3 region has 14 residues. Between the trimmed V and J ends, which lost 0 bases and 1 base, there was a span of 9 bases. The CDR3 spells CAWSVVTPQETQYF. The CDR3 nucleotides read TGTGCCTGGAGTGTAGTAACACCCCAAGAGACCCAGTACTTC.

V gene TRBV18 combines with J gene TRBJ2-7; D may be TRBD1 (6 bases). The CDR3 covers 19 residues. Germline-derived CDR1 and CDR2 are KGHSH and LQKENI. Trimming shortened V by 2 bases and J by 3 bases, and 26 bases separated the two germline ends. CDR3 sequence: CASSPSFSDSPRVFYEQYF. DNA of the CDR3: TGTGCCAGCTCACCATCCTTCTCGGACAGCCCAAGAGTCTTCTACGAGCAGTACTTC.

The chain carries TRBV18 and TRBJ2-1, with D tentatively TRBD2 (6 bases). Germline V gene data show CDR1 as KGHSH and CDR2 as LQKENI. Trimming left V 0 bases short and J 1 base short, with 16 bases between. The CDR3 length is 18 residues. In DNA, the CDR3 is TGTGCCAGCTCACCACCAAATGCGGGGTTCAGGTCCTACAATGAGCAGTTCTTC. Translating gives CASSPPNAGFRSYNEQFF.